This is a list of T cell receptor beta chains from one sample in a study of T-cell reconstitution after alpha-beta-depleted transplantation in children. TCRdb analysed the PCR reads with MiXCR anew, one entry per CDR3 protein. The data show 170,000 or so distinct CDR3 sequences, approximately 6.6% seen once. Sequences were derived from PBMCs from the stem cell graft donor, sampled from the stem cell graft. These receptors all come from a human donor who donated a stem cell graft to a child with Wiskott-Aldrich syndrome. CDR3s include the opening cysteine and the closing phenylalanine or tryptophan. Fields, in order: V gene, J gene, D gene, clone size, CDR3 protein, CDR3 DNA. The D gene is left open where the match is weak. Size values are once, few and many counts, or a class for expanded clones, and some rows have none.

>TRBV10-3|TRBJ2-1|TRBD2|many
CAIRRGTSGAHNEQFF
TGTGCCATCAGGAGGGGGACTAGCGGAGCCCACAATGAGCAGTTCTTC
>TRBV11-2|TRBJ1-4|-|few
CASSLDSSQRIGKLFF
TGTGCCAGCAGCTTAGACAGTTCGCAGCGGATAGGAAAACTGTTTTTT
>TRBV7-8|TRBJ2-1|-|many
CASTSGAATYNEQFF
TGTGCCAGCACTTCAGGAGCAGCAACCTACAATGAGCAGTTCTTC
>TRBV7-9|TRBJ2-6|-|many
CASSFSSGANVLTF
TGTGCCAGCAGCTTTTCTTCTGGGGCCAACGTCCTGACTTTC
>TRBV11-2|TRBJ1-3|TRBD1|many
CASSLTIPGGSSGNTIYF
TGTGCCAGCAGCTTAACCATCCCAGGGGGTAGCTCTGGAAACACCATATATTTT
>TRBV7-9|TRBJ2-3|-|many
CASSNTDTQYF
TGTGCCAGCAGCAACACAGATACGCAGTATTTT
>TRBV24-1|TRBJ2-3|-|many
CATSEGAVLLDTQYF
TGTGCCACCAGTGAAGGAGCGGTGCTACTGGATACGCAGTATTTT
>TRBV12-3/TRBV12-4|TRBJ1-4|-|many
CASRSSSGEKLFF
TGTGCCAGCAGGAGCTCCAGTGGTGAAAAACTGTTTTTT
>TRBV7-2|TRBJ1-6|TRBD1|-
CASSQTGTGNSPLHF
TGTGCCAGCAGCCAGACCGGGACAGGGAATTCACCCCTCCACTTT
>TRBV10-3|TRBJ2-1|TRBD2|many
CAISETLAGEEQFF
TGTGCCATCAGCGAGACCCTAGCGGGGGAAGAGCAGTTCTTC
>TRBV20-1|TRBJ2-1|-|many
CSARVDSYNEQFF
TGCAGTGCTAGAGTTGACAGTTACAATGAGCAGTTCTTC
>TRBV12-3/TRBV12-4|TRBJ1-5|-|many
CASSLGGLNQPQHF
TGTGCCAGCAGCCTGGGGGGGTTAAATCAGCCCCAGCATTTT
>TRBV5-1|TRBJ1-2|-|many
CASSLAAQSYGYTF
TGCGCCAGCAGCTTGGCCGCCCAGTCCTATGGCTACACCTTC
>TRBV5-1|TRBJ1-3|TRBD1|many
CASSRDRTSGNTIYF
TGCGCCAGCAGCCGGGACAGGACCTCTGGAAACACCATATATTTT
>TRBV29-1|TRBJ2-3|TRBD2|many
CSYGTSGTTDTQYF
TGCAGCTATGGGACTAGCGGAACCACAGATACGCAGTATTTT
>TRBV11-3|TRBJ1-1|-|-
CASSPGGGRRAFF
TGTGCCAGCAGCCCCGGCGGGGGTCGGAGGGCTTTCTTT
>TRBV19|TRBJ1-5|-|few
CASTPGVNQPQHF
TGTGCCAGTACCCCTGGGGTAAATCAGCCCCAGCATTTT
>TRBV20-1|TRBJ2-1|TRBD2|few
CSASLAGAGKNEQFF
TGCAGTGCTAGCTTAGCGGGAGCGGGGAAAAATGAGCAGTTCTTC
>TRBV5-1|TRBJ2-5|TRBD2|many
CASSLTAGVETQYF
TGCGCCAGCAGCTTGACAGCGGGAGTCGAGACCCAGTACTTC
>TRBV15|TRBJ1-5|-|many
CATSSNNQPQHF
TGTGCCACCAGCTCCAACAATCAGCCCCAGCATTTT
>TRBV29-1|TRBJ2-1|TRBD2|many
CSVEDRTRWGGGEQFF
TGCAGCGTTGAAGATCGGACTAGATGGGGTGGGGGTGAGCAGTTCTTC
>TRBV3-1|TRBJ2-1|TRBD2|-
CASSQDYEAGGLNEQFF
TGTGCCAGCAGCCAAGATTATGAGGCGGGGGGGCTCAATGAGCAGTTCTTC
>TRBV20-1|TRBJ2-3|-|few
CSARQAGTDTQYF
TGCAGTGCTAGACAGGCTGGGACAGATACGCAGTATTTT
>TRBV27|TRBJ1-6|TRBD1|-
CASGGAGQVTNSPLHF
TGTGCCAGCGGAGGTGCTGGACAGGTGACTAATTCACCCCTCCACTTT
>TRBV6-5|TRBJ2-5|TRBD2|many
CAIRSGGVETQYF
TGTGCCATTAGAAGCGGGGGGGTAGAGACCCAGTACTTC